Sequencing of this T cell receptor beta chain was carried out in a study of a mutant IDH1 vaccine in newly diagnosed glioma. Across the whole study: Males made up approximately 60% and females about 40% of treated patients, whose mean age was approximately 41 years. Therapy received beforehand was radiotherapy, temozolomide, or both, with most patients given both. Findings and caveats of the study: A vaccine-induced immune response developed in roughly 93% of the patients. Pseudoprogression apparently lacked any relation to changes in top peripheral T cell clonotypes.

Described time point: baseline, week 1 (first vaccination visit). The treatment: pre-vaccination baseline after standard-of-care therapy. Method: immunoSEQ multiplex PCR; TCRdb's copy keeps in-frame clones and lacks some. Seen here are about 33,000 clones, roughly nine tenths observed once, and the top ten hold 4% to 5.5%. This CDR3 spans 14 amino acids. V trimming: 5 bases; J trimming: 2 bases; junction bases outside the gene matches: 5. In germline, CDR1 is SGHVS, CDR2 FQNEAQ. On this clone: The antigen remains undetermined.

The sample was PBMCs, taken from a glioma patient treated with radiotherapy, temozolomide or both. V is TRBV7-8 and J is TRBJ2-7; 8 bases match TRBD1. This receptor was obtained from a woman between 40 and 55 years old with glioma. DNA of the CDR3: TGTGCCAGCAGCAACAGGGGGTTCGCCTACGAGCAGTACTTC. The encoded protein is CASSNRGFAYEQYF.